This paragraph covers one TCR beta chain sequence. What it recognizes is unknown. Profiled with immunoSEQ multiplex PCR; TCRdb holds only in-frame clones, not every one. Of tens of thousands of clones in the sample, 80% to 90% are singletons; the top ten hold about 0.6%. The source of the sample is a study of CD4 T cell repertoires in COVID-19. In the study overall: Relabeled CFSE-low cells, IL-2-expanded for less than 11 days, met spikes from other coronaviruses. Findings of the study overall: In SARS-CoV and/or HKU1 spike cultures, between roughly 6 and 25% of SARS-CoV-2 clonotypes reappeared. Several top expanded SARS-CoV-2-reactive clonotypes were shared by two or three memory subsets.

The memory T cells were sequenced right after ex vivo isolation, without culture. The V and J ends lost 4 bases and 1 base respectively, with 5 bases between them. Per germline, CDR1 SGHNT and CDR2 YYREEE (reference sequence). This CDR3 has 12 residues. Sequencing used central memory CD4+ T cells from blood, obtained before the COVID-19 pandemic. The genes are TRBV5-4 and TRBJ1-1; no clear D. The clonotype comes from a human donor who had COVID-19. CDR3 sequence: CASSTANTEAFF. The CDR3 nucleotides are TGTGCCAGCAGCACAGCGAACACTGAAGCTTTCTTT.